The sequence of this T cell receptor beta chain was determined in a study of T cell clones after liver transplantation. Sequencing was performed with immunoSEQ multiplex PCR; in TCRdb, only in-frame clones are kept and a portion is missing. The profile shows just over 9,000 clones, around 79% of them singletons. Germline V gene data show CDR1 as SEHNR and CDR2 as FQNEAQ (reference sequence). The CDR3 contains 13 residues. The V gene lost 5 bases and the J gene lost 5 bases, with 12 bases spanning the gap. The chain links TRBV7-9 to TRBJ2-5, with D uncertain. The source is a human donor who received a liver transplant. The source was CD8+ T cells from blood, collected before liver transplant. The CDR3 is CASSPPLGETQYF. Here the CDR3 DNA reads TGTGCCAGCAGCCCCCCCCTCGGGGAGACCCAGTACTTC. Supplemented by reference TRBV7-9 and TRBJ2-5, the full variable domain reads DTGVSQNPRHKITKRGQNVTFRCDPISEHNRLYWYRQTLGQGPEFLTYFQNEAQLEKSRLLSDRFSAERPKGSFSTLEIQRTEQGDSAMYLCASSPPLGETQYFGPGTRLLVL.